This T cell receptor (beta chain) was obtained from a study of CD8 T cells in ankylosing spondylitis. Each CDR3 protein is one row after TCRdb ran MiXCR on the 5' RACE reads. Here the sample spans a few hundred thousand distinct CDR3 sequences, around 25% being singletons. V lost 0 bases, J lost 6 bases, and 10 bases lay in between. CDR1 is SGDLS and CDR2 is YYNGEE in the germline V gene. The CDR3 has 14 amino acids. The genes are TRBV9 and TRBJ2-1; D uncertain. The specimen was blood, either unsorted or a sorted T cell fraction (not recorded which). This clonotype originated in a male donor with ankylosing spondylitis or in good health (not recorded which). CDR3 loop: CASSVATASNEQFF. The CDR3 DNA is TGTGCCAGCAGCGTAGCTACGGCGAGCAATGAGCAGTTCTTC.